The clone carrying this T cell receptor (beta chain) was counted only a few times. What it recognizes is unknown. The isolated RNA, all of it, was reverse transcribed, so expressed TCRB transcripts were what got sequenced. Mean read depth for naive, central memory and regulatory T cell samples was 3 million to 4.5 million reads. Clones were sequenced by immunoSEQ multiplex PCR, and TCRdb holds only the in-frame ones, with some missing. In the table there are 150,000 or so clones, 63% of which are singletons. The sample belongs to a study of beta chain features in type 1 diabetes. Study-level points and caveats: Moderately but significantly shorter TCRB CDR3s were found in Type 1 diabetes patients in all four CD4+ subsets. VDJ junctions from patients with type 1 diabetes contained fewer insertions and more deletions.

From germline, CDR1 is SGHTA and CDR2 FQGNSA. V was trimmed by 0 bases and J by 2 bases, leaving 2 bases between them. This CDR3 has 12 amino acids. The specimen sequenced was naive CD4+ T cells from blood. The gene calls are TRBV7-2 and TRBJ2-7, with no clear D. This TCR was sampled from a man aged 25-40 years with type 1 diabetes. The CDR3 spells CASSLAAYEQYF. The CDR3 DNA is TGTGCCAGCAGCTTAGCGGCCTACGAGCAGTACTTC.